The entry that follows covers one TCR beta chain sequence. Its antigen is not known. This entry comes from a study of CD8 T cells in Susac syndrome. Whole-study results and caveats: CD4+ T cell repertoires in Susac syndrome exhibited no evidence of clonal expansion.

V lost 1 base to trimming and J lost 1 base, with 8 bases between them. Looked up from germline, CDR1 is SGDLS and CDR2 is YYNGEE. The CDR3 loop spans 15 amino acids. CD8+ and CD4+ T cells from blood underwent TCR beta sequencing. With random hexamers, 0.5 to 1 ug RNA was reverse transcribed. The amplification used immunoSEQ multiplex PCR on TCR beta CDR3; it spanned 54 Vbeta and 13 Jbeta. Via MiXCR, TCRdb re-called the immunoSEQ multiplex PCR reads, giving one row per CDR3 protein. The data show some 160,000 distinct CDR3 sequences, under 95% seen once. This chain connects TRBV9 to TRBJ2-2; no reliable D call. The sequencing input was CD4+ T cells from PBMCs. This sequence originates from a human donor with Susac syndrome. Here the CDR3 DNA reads TGTGCCAGCAGCGTAACGGGCCTGAACACCGGGGAGCTGTTTTTT. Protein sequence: CASSVTGLNTGELFF.